This T cell receptor (beta chain) was sequenced for a study of blood T cell repertoires in COVID-19 (dated by TCRdb to about 2020). Turning to the overall study: Collaborator samples came from the United States, Italy and Spain and covered acute and convalescent phases of COVID-19. Deeply sampled blood TCRbeta repertoires from subjects exposed to, actively infected with, or recovered from COVID-19 were included in the dataset. Samples came from the ongoing ImmuneRACE study (first 160 participants) plus 1,254 subjects from 6 global collaborators. The material from the prospective study consisted of cDNA or gDNA derived from T cells, B-cell-depleted T cells, or PBMCs. Where available, HLA class I and class II types were obtained from metadata supplied by the sample provider rather than from assay-based typing. A de-identified subject ID, COVID-19 status, age in years and sex were almost always included in the sample metadata. The repertoires were released in a freely available public database intended as a resource for research on the immune response to SARS-CoV-2. Overall results and qualifications from the work: The amount of clinical and demographic metadata varied by source and participant and was provided uncurated.

With respect to this clone: It has no known antigen specificity. One base away there is no much larger clone; base qualities are not given.

Whole blood was collected in K2EDTA tubes by collaborating institutions according to the institutions' own protocols. For TCRbeta analysis, collaborators shipped samples in one of three forms: frozen whole blood, isolated PBMCs, or DNA extracted from either of those sample types. TCRbeta CDR3 regions were amplified from genomic DNA using the immunoSEQ Assay, a bias-controlled multiplex PCR. The authors' pipeline ran thus. The number of nucleated cells in each sample was estimated by amplification of reference gene primers within the assay. Sequence reads were collapsed and filtered to measure the absolute abundance of every unique TCRbeta CDR3 rearrangement. For each sample, productive Simpson clonality was calculated by taking the square root of Simpson's diversity index across productive rearrangements. In TCRdb, the immuneACCESS table is reduced to in-frame sequences with V and J assigned. These tables do not hold every clone; where another copy was compared, an unresolved V gene accounts for under half, and the others remain unexplained. Clonal size and the V and J genes are those of that table, whereas D and trimming came from the DNA. Counted in this sample were about 110,000 clones; roughly 84% of them appeared once. Approximately 4.4% of the sample lies in the top ten.

The receptor comes from a human donor in a cohort sampled during active COVID-19. Sequencing was carried out using peripheral blood.

The CDR3 in this case is CATSDFRQPNTGELFF. The DNA is TGTGCCACCAGTGATTTCCGACAGCCTAACACCGGGGAGCTGTTTTTT. Recombination connected TRBV24-1 to TRBJ2-2; the D segment could be TRBD1, given 5 matching bases. CDR1 and CDR2 (KGHDR, SFDVKD) derive from the germline V gene. A distance of 10 bases separates the germline ends of V and J, which lose 1 base and 2 bases respectively. The CDR3 goes from the cysteine to the phenylalanine over 16 residues. Here the CDR3 DNA is all that survives: 48 bases in frame from base 1.